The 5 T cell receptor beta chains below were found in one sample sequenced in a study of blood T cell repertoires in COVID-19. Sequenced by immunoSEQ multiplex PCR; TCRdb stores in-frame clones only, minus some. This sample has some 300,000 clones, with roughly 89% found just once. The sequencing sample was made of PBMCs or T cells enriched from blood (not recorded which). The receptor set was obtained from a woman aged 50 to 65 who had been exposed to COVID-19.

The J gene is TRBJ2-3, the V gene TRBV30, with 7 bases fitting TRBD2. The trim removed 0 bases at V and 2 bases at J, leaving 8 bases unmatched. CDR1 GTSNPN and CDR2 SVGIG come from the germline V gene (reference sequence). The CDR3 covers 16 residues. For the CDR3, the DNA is TGTGCCTGGAGTGTAGTGCGGGGGTCCACCACAGATACGCAGTATTTT. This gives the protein CAWSVVRGSTTDTQYF.

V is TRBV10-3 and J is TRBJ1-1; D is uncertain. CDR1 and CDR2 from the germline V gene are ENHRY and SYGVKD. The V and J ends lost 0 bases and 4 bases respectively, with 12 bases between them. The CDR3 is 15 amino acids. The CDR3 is CAISESSGEVTEAFF. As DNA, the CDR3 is TGTGCCATCAGTGAGTCAAGCGGCGAGGTCACTGAAGCTTTCTTT.

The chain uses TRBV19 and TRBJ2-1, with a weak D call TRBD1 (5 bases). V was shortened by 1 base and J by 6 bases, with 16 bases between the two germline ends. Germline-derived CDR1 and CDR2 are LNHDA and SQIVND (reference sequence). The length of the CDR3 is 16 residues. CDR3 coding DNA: TGTGCCAGTAGTATAGTTGGTAACAGGAAGTTCAATGAGCAGTTCTTC. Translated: CASSIVGNRKFNEQFF.

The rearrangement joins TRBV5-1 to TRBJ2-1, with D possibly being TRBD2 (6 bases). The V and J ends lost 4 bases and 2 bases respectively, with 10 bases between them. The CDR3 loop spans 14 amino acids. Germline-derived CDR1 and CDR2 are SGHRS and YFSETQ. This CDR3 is CASSTGLAYNEQFF. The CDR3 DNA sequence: TGCGCCAGCAGCACGGGACTGGCCTACAATGAGCAGTTCTTC.

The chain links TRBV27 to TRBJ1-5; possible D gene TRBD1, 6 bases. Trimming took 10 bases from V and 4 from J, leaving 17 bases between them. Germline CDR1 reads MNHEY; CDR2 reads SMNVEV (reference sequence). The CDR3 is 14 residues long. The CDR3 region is CATRVGGQNQPQHF. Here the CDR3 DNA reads TGTGCCACAAGGGTTGGGGGCCAAAATCAGCCCCAGCATTTT.